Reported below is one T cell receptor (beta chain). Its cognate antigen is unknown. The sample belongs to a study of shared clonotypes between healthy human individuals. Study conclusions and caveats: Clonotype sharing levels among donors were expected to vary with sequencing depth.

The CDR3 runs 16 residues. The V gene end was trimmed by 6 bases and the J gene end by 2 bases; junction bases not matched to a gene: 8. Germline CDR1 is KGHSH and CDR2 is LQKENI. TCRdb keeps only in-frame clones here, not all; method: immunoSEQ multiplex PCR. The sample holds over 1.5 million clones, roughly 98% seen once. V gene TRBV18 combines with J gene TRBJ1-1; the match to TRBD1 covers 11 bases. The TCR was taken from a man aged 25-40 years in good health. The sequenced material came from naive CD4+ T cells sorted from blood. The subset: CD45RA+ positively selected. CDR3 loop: CASSGRDRGVNTEAFF. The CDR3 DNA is TGTGCCAGCTCTGGCCGGGACAGGGGGGTTAACACTGAAGCTTTCTTT.